The clone carrying this TCR beta chain appeared once. The sample holds other DNA sequences that translate to the same CDR3. How the authors handled the data: How many nucleated cells were present was estimated from reference gene primer amplification. TCRdb's table, derived via immunoSEQ multiplex PCR, lists solely in-frame clones and lacks some. The V and J calls and the clone size are those of that table, but D and trimming were determined from the DNA. The top ten hold around 4% of the sample, which has 300,000 or so clones, 85% seen once. This specimen comes from a study of blood T cell repertoires in COVID-19. As for the study in general: The analysed material was cDNA or gDNA that came from T cells, B-cell-depleted T cells, or PBMCs.

The CDR3 is 13 amino acids. Germline CDR1 reads LNHDA; CDR2 reads SQIVND (reference sequence). V was clipped by 3 bases and J by 4 bases, with 9 bases between them. The sequence came from a woman aged 45-65 years with active or convalescent COVID-19. This chain links TRBV19 with TRBJ1-1, with D perhaps TRBD1 (5 bases). Material: peripheral blood. This chain's CDR3 is CASSIGGSTEAFF. In nucleotides, the CDR3 is TGTGCCAGTAGTATCGGGGGGAGCACTGAAGCTTTCTTT.